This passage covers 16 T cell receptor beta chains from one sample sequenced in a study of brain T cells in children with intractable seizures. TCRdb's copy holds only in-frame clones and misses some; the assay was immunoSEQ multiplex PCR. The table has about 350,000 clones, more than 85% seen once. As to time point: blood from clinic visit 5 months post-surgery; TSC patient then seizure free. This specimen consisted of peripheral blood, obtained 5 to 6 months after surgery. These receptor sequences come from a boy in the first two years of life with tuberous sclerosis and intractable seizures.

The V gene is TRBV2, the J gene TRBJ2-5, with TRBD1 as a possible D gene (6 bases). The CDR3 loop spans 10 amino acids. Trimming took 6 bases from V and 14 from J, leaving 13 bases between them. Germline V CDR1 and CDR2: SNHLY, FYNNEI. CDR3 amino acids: CASSYRVPYF. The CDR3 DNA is TGTGCCAGCAGCTACAGGGTCCCCTACTTC.

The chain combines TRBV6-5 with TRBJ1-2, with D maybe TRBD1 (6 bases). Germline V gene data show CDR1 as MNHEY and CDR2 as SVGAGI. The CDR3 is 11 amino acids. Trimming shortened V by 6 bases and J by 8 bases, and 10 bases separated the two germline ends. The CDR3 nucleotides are TGTGCCAGCAGCCAGGGGAGCGGCTACACCTTC. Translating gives CASSQGSGYTF.

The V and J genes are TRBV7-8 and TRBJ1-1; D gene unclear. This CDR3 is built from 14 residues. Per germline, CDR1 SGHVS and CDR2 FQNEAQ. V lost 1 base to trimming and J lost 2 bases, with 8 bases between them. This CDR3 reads CASSLGFRNTEAFF. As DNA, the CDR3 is TGTGCCAGCAGCTTAGGGTTCAGAAACACTGAAGCTTTCTTT.

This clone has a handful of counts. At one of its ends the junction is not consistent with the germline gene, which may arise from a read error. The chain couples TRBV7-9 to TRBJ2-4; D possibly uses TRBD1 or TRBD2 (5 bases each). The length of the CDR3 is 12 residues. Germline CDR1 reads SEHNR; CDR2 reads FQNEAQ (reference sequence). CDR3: CASSLTTGTRHF. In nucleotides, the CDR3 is TGTGCCAGCAGCTTAACCACCGGGACCCGCCACTTC.

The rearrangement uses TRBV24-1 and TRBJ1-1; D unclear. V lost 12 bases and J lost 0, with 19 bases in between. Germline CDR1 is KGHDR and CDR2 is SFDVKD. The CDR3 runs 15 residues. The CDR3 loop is CASRSADGMNTEAFF. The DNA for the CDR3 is TGTGCCTCAAGATCGGCGGACGGAATGAACACTGAAGCTTTCTTT.

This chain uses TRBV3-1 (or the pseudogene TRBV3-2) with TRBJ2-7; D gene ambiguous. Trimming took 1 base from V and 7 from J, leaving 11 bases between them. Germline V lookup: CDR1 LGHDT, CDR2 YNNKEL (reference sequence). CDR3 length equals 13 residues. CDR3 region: CASSQVREGEQYF. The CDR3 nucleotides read TGTGCCAGCAGCCAAGTCCGAGAAGGAGAGCAGTACTTC.

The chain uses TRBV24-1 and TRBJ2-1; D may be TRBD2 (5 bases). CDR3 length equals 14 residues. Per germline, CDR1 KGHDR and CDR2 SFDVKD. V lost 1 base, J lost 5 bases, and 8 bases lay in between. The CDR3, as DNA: TGTGCCACCAGTGATTTAAACGGGAACAATGAGCAGTTCTTC. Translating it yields CATSDLNGNNEQFF.

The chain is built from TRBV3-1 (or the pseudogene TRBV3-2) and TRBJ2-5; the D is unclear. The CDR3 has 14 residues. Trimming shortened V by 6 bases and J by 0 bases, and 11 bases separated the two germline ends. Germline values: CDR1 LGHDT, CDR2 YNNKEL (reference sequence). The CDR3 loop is CASRKSAYQETQYF. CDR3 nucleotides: TGTGCCAGCAGAAAGAGTGCGTACCAAGAGACCCAGTACTTC.

The CDR3 is CASSIGGTYQETQYF. CDR3 DNA sequence: TGTGCCAGTAGTATCGGCGGGACCTACCAAGAGACCCAGTACTTC. V and J are TRBV19 and TRBJ2-5, with a possible D match to TRBD2 (6 bases). The V gene's germline CDR1 is LNHDA and CDR2 SQIVND (reference sequence). Trimming cost V 3 bases and J 0 bases, with 11 bases left between them. The CDR3 extends over 15 amino acids. Variable domain in full (rest from reference TRBV19 and TRBJ2-5): DGGITQSPKYLFRKEGQNVTLSCEQNLNHDAMYWYRQDPGQGLRLIYYSQIVNDFQKGDIAEGYSVSREKKESFPLTVTSAQKNPTAFYLCASSIGGTYQETQYFGPGTRLLVL.

The CDR3 nucleotides read TGCGCCAGCAGCCAAGTGGACGGGAGAAACACCATATATTTT. This gives the protein CASSQVDGRNTIYF. The chain is built from TRBV4-1 and TRBJ1-3, with D unclear. CDR3 size: 14 residues. Trimming took 1 base from V and 5 from J, leaving 9 bases between them. Germline V gene data show CDR1 as MGHRA and CDR2 as YSYEKL.

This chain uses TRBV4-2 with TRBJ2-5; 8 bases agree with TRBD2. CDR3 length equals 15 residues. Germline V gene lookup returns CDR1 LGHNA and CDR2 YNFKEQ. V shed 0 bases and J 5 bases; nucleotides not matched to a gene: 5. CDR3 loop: CASSQESGGPETQYF. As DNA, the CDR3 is TGTGCCAGCAGCCAAGAGTCGGGAGGGCCGGAGACCCAGTACTTC.

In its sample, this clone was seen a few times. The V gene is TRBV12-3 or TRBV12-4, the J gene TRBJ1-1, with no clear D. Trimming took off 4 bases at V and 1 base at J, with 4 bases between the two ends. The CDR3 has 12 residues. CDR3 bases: TGTGCCAGCAGTTGGTGGAACACTGAAGCTTTCTTT. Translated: CASSWWNTEAFF.

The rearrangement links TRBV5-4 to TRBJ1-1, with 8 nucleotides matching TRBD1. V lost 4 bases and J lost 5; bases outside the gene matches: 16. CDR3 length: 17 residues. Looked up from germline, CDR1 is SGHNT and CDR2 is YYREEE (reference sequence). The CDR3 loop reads CASSRPPGQGRRTEAFF. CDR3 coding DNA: TGTGCCAGCAGCCGCCCCCCCGGACAGGGTAGGAGGACTGAAGCTTTCTTT.

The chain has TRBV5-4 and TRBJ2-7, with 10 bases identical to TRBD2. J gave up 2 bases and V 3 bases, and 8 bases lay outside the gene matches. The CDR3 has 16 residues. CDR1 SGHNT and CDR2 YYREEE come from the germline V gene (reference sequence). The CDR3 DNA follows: TGTGCCAGCAGCTACGGGGGACTAGCGATTCCCTACGAGCAGTACTTC. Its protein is CASSYGGLAIPYEQYF.

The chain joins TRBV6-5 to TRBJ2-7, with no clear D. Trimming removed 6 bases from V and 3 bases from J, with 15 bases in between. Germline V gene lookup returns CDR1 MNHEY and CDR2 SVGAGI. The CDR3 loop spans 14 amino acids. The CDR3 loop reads CASRLDGDFYEQYF. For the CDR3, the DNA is TGTGCCAGCAGATTAGATGGGGATTTCTACGAGCAGTACTTC.

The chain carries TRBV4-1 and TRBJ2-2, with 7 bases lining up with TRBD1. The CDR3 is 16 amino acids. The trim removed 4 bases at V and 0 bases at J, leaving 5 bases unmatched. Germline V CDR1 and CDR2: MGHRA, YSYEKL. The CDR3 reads CASSLRDSANTGELFF. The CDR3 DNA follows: TGCGCCAGCAGCCTCCGGGACAGCGCGAACACCGGGGAGCTGTTTTTT.